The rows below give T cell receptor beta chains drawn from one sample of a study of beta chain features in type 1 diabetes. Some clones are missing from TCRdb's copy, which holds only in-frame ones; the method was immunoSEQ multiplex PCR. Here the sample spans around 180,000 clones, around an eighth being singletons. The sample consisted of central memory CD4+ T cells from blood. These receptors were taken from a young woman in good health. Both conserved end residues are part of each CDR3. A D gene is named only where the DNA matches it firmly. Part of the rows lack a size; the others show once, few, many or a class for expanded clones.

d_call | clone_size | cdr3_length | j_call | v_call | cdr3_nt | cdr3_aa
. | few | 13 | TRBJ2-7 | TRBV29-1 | TGCAGCGTTGGACACGGCCCCTCCTACGAGCAGTACTTC | CSVGHGPSYEQYF
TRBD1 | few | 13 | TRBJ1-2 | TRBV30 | TGTGCCTGGAGAGGGACAGCCAAGGATGGCTACACCTTC | CAWRGTAKDGYTF
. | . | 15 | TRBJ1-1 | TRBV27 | TGTGCCAGCAGTTTATTATCCCAGGGAAACACTGAAGCTTTCTTT | CASSLLSQGNTEAFF
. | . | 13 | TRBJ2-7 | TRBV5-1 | TGCGCCAGCAGCACGGGACACTCCTACGAGCAGTACTTC | CASSTGHSYEQYF
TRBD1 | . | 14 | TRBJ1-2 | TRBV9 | TGTGCCAGCACCGGAGGTGACAGGGCTCGGGGCTACACCTTC | CASTGGDRARGYTF
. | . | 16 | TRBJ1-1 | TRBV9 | TGCGCCAGCAGCCCCGTCCTAACAGGGAAGAGCACTGAAGCTTTCTTT | CASSPVLTGKSTEAFF
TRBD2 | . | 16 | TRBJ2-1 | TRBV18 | TGTGCCAGCTCACCACCGACTAGCGGGAGAAGCAATGAGCAGTTCTTC | CASSPPTSGRSNEQFF
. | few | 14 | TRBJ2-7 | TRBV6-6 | TGTGCCAGCAGTTACTCGACGGGGGCCTACGAGCAGTACTTC | CASSYSTGAYEQYF
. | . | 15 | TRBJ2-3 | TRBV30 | TGTGCCTGGAAAATGGACGGGATCGGCACAGATACGCAGTATTTT | CAWKMDGIGTDTQYF
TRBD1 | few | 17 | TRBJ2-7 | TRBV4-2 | TGTGCCAGCAGCCAAGGGCGAATCGGGACAGGGGCCTACGAGCAGTACTTC | CASSQGRIGTGAYEQYF
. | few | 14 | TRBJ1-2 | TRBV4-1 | TGCGCCAGCAGCCCGCGGGCCGGGAGTGGAGGCTACACCTTC | CASSPRAGSGGYTF
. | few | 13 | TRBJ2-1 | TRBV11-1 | TGTGCCAGCAGCTTGGCTAGTCGGAATGAGCAGTTCTTC | CASSLASRNEQFF
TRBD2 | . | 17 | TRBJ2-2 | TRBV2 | TGTGCCAGCAGTGAACTGGGAGCGGGGCTAAACACCGGGGAGCTGTTTTTT | CASSELGAGLNTGELFF